The 24 T cell receptor beta chains below come from one sample, sequenced in a study of low-dose radiotherapy and immunotherapy resistance in tumors. Primers used for first-strand cDNA, a TRAV- and TRBV-specific set, covered both alpha and beta chains. PCR amplification of the TCRs was performed with Phusion for approximately 20 PCR cycles, and it relied on a constant-region primer together with a V-primer adapter. TCRdb itself ran the reads through MiXCR, one entry per CDR3 protein. The sample records tens of thousands of distinct CDR3 sequences, roughly 19% being singletons. Time point: after trial treatment. Described treatment: LDRT plus nivolumab, ipilimumab, low-dose cyclophosphamide and aspirin (RACIN trial). The specimen comprised PBMCs, sampled after low-dose radiotherapy plus immunotherapy. The source is a female donor with ovarian cancer.

The sample holds many counts of this clonotype. V usage is TRBV20-1 and J usage is TRBJ2-3; D unclear. Trimming pared 2 bases from V and 3 bases from J, leaving 3 bases between. The CDR3 loop spans 11 amino acids. Germline lookup yields CDR1 DFQATT and CDR2 SNEGSKA (reference sequence). CDR3 region: CSARRTDTQYF. The CDR3 DNA reads TGCAGTGCTAGACGTACAGATACGCAGTATTTT.

Many counts were recorded for this clonotype. For the CDR3, the DNA is TGTGCCAGCAGTTTAATGCGAAGGGGAGGGTCTGGGGCCAACGTCCTGACTTTC. Its protein is CASSLMRRGGSGANVLTF. The V gene is TRBV28, the J gene TRBJ2-6; 7 nucleotides match TRBD2. CDR1 and CDR2 from the germline V gene are MDHEN and SYDVKM. There are 18 residues in the CDR3. The J segment lost 1 base and the V segment lost 2 bases, leaving 8 bases of the junction unmatched.

There are many counts of this clonotype. The rearrangement uses TRBV5-1 and TRBJ2-5; D call uncertain. Trimming took off 5 bases at V and 6 bases at J, with 8 bases between the two ends. Germline V gene data show CDR1 as SGHRS and CDR2 as YFSETQ. This CDR3 is built from 11 residues. The CDR3 reads CASSSRQTQYF. CDR3 DNA sequence: TGCGCCAGCAGTTCTAGACAGACCCAGTACTTC.

This clonotype showed up many times. This sequence joins TRBV20-1 and TRBJ1-6, with a weak D call TRBD1 (5 bases). V lost 7 bases, J lost 7 bases, and 17 bases lay in between. Germline CDR1 DFQATT, CDR2 SNEGSKA (reference sequence). CDR3 length: 14 residues. The CDR3 coding sequence is TGCAGTGTTGGAAGGGGAATTGGCAATTCACCCCTCCACTTT. It encodes CSVGRGIGNSPLHF.

This clonotype has a count of ten or more. The chain joins TRBV3-1 to TRBJ1-1; weak D call: TRBD1 (6 bases). CDR3 size: 13 residues. Trimming removed 6 bases from V and 6 bases from J, with 14 bases in between. Germline CDR1 LGHDT, CDR2 YNNKEL (reference sequence). This CDR3 is CASRRTAGAEAFF. The CDR3, as DNA: TGTGCCAGCAGGCGGACAGCTGGTGCTGAAGCTTTCTTT.

This clonotype showed up many times. This sequence joins TRBV2 and TRBJ1-5; D remains ambiguous. The CDR3 extends over 11 amino acids. Germline V lookup: CDR1 SNHLY, CDR2 FYNNEI. Trimming stripped 2 bases from V and 14 bases from J, with 10 bases between. CDR3 nucleotide sequence: TGTGCCAGCAGTGAAACGGAGGAGAAGCATTTT. Translating gives CASSETEEKHF.

The sample holds a few counts of this clonotype. The J gene is TRBJ2-2, the V gene TRBV19, with 8 bases matching TRBD2. The length of the CDR3 is 15 residues. The germline V gene encodes CDR1 LNHDA and CDR2 SQIVND (reference sequence). V gave up 7 bases and J gave up 7 bases; unmatched junction bases: 11. This CDR3 is CASTRGSGIGGELFF. The CDR3 DNA follows: TGTGCCAGTACCCGTGGTAGCGGGATTGGCGGGGAGCTGTTTTTT.

The chain carries TRBV4-3 and TRBJ2-1, with TRBD2 identical over 12 bases. The CDR3 has 15 residues. With V trimmed by 3 bases and J by 9 bases, 6 bases remained unmatched. Germline V CDR1 and CDR2: LGHNA, YSLEER. CDR3 nucleotide sequence: TGCGCCAGCAGCCATTCTAGCGGGAGGGCCCCTGAGCAGTTCTTC. Its translation is CASSHSSGRAPEQFF.

This clonotype has ten or more counts. The rearrangement uses TRBV24-1 and TRBJ2-1, with TRBD1 matching 7 bases. This CDR3 has 14 residues. Trimming cost V 9 bases and J 7 bases; bases outside gene matches: 11. CDR1 is KGHDR, CDR2 SFDVKD, per germline. In nucleotides, the CDR3 is TGTGCCACCGGAGACAGGGCGAATGGAAATGAGCAGTTCTTC. Translation: CATGDRANGNEQFF.

This clonotype was seen many times. V usage is TRBV20-1 and J usage is TRBJ2-1, with 8 bases lining up with TRBD2. The V segment lost 5 bases and the J segment 4 bases; nucleotides outside the gene matches: 13. The CDR3 runs 16 residues. Germline V gene data show CDR1 as DFQATT and CDR2 as SNEGSKA (reference sequence). The CDR3 is CSAAVGAGGGYNEQFF. CDR3 nucleotides: TGCAGTGCTGCCGTTGGGGCGGGAGGTGGGTACAATGAGCAGTTCTTC.

This clonotype has at least ten counts. The chain uses TRBV20-1 and TRBJ1-5; D unresolved. The V end lost 0 bases, the J end lost 0 bases, and 18 bases lay between the germline ends. This CDR3 region has 18 residues. Germline V gene sequence: CDR1 DFQATT, CDR2 SNEGSKA (reference sequence). In DNA form, the CDR3 reads TGCAGTGCTAGAGATCCCCTTTTGGACGCAGATAGCAATCAGCCCCAGCATTTT. Translation: CSARDPLLDADSNQPQHF.

This chain links TRBV29-1 with TRBJ1-1; the D gene is possibly TRBD1 (5 bases). V lost 0 bases and J 11 bases, leaving 10 bases between the germline ends. The CDR3 runs to 11 residues. Germline-derived CDR1 and CDR2 are SQVTM and ANQGSEA. CDR3 protein: CSVEEGGKAFF. The CDR3 region has the DNA TGCAGCGTTGAAGAGGGGGGGAAGGCTTTCTTT.

Many counts were recorded for this clonotype. The rearrangement links TRBV10-3 to TRBJ2-2; 9 bases are a match to TRBD1. The CDR3 extends over 15 amino acids. Per the germline V gene, CDR1 is ENHRY and CDR2 is SYGVKD. Trimming cost V 4 bases and J 1 base; bases outside gene matches: 1. The CDR3 protein is CAISAGQGNTGELFF. CDR3 nucleotides: TGTGCCATCAGTGCGGGACAGGGGAACACCGGGGAGCTGTTTTTT.

This sequence joins TRBV30 and TRBJ2-2; D not resolved. Germline V gene sequence: CDR1 GTSNPN, CDR2 SVGIG (reference sequence). V lost 1 base to trimming and J lost 3 bases, with 12 bases between them. The CDR3 is 15 residues long. CDR3 bases: TGTGCCTGGAGTGCAGGCCGAACCTACACCGGGGAGCTGTTTTTT. Its translation: CAWSAGRTYTGELFF. The full variable domain, in which reference TRBV30 and TRBJ2-2 provide the parts outside the CDR3, is SQTIHQWPATLVQPVGSPLSLECTVEGTSNPNLYWYRQAAGRGLQLLFYSVGIGQISSEVPQNLSASRPQDRQFILSSKKLLLSDSGFYLCAWSAGRTYTGELFFGEGSRLTVL.

This clonotype has only one observation. This is likely an artifact of a read error, given a far larger clone one base away. The rearrangement joins TRBV28 to TRBJ2-5; perhaps TRBD2 as D (6 bases). CDR3 length: 14 amino acids. Germline assignment: CDR1 MDHEN and CDR2 SYDVKM. V was pared by 5 bases and J by 5 bases, with 15 bases between. The DNA of the CDR3 is TGTGCCAGCAGTGCCCCTGGAGGGTCTGAGACCCAGTACTTC. This codes for CASSAPGGSETQYF.

In its sample, this clonotype was seen once. A far more abundant clone sits one base away, making this likely a read error. The rearrangement joins TRBV27 to TRBJ2-1; D might be TRBD2 (5 bases). Trimming removed 6 bases from V and 10 bases from J, with 22 bases in between. The CDR3 runs to 15 residues. Per the germline V gene, CDR1 is MNHEY and CDR2 is SMNVEV (reference sequence). CDR3 sequence reads: CASRARGRPPGEQFF. CDR3 bases: TGTGCCAGCAGGGCCCGTGGGCGCCCCCCGGGGGAGCAGTTCTTC.

There are many counts of this clonotype. V is TRBV19 and J is TRBJ2-5; 12 bases map to TRBD2. The CDR3 contains 16 residues. Trimming at V came to 6 bases and at J to 4 bases, leaving 9 bases not matched to a gene. Per the germline V gene, CDR1 is LNHDA and CDR2 is SQIVND (reference sequence). CDR3 residues: CASRLTSGSLVETQYF. The CDR3 region has the DNA TGTGCCAGTAGATTGACTAGCGGGAGCTTGGTAGAGACCCAGTACTTC.

Remarks on this clonotype: A far larger clone is off by one base, so a read error is likely. V is TRBV9 and J is TRBJ2-1; 8 nucleotides align to TRBD1. Germline V lookup: CDR1 SGDLS, CDR2 YYNGEE. This CDR3 has 16 amino acids. Unmatched junction bases numbered 9, after V lost 3 bases and J lost 4 bases. Written as DNA, the CDR3 is TGTGCCAGCAGCGACTCAAGACAGGGGAGGTACAATGAGCAGTTCTTC. Residues: CASSDSRQGRYNEQFF.

This clonotype was seen many times. J is TRBJ2-3 and V is TRBV12-3 or TRBV12-4; no definite D call. The CDR3 runs 14 residues. V was cut by 4 bases and J by 0 bases, with 8 bases left in between. The CDR3, as DNA: TGTGCCAGCAGTTACACTTCCAGCACAGATACGCAGTATTTT. The encoded protein is CASSYTSSTDTQYF.

This clonotype was seen ten or more times. This chain links TRBV28 with TRBJ2-7; D is unclear. Deletions cut 4 bases from V and 2 bases from J, with 9 bases between. CDR1 MDHEN and CDR2 SYDVKM come from the germline V gene. CDR3 length equals 13 residues. CDR3 loop: CASSSGQPYEQYF. The CDR3 DNA follows: TGTGCCAGCAGTTCAGGTCAGCCCTACGAGCAGTACTTC. The whole variable domain, remainder taken from reference TRBV28 and TRBJ2-7, is DVKVTQSSRYLVKRTGEKVFLECVQDMDHENMFWYRQDPGLGLRLIYFSYDVKMKEKGDIPEGYSVSREKKERFSLILESASTNQTSMYLCASSSGQPYEQYFGPGTRLTVT.

The sample holds many counts of this clonotype. CDR3 in amino acids: CASSQDRRPAVSYF. In DNA, the CDR3 is TGTGCCAGCAGCCAAGATAGGCGTCCCGCTGTTTCGTATTTT. The chain links TRBV3-1 to TRBJ2-3; no clear D. The CDR3 runs to 14 residues. CDR1 and CDR2 (germline): LGHDT, YNNKEL (reference sequence). The V end was cut by 0 bases, the J end by 14 bases, with 18 bases between.

This clonotype occurred many times. The CDR3 sequence: CASSQETGWNTEAFF. The CDR3 region has the DNA TGTGCCAGCAGCCAAGAAACAGGGTGGAACACTGAAGCTTTCTTT. The gene calls are TRBV14 and TRBJ1-1; D is possibly TRBD1 (6 bases). The V gene lost 0 bases and the J gene lost 1 base, with 9 bases spanning the gap. Germline V gene lookup returns CDR1 SGHDN and CDR2 FVKESK. This CDR3 region has 15 residues.

In its sample, this clonotype was seen many times. This chain connects TRBV19 to TRBJ2-1, with 9 bases lining up with TRBD1. With 9 bases clipped from V and 5 bases from J, the junction kept 14 bases outside the gene matches. Germline V gives CDR1 LNHDA, CDR2 SQIVND (reference sequence). The CDR3 contains 16 residues. CDR3 coding DNA: TGTGCCAGCCGCCCCTCCGGACAGGGGAAGAACAATGAGCAGTTCTTC. It encodes CASRPSGQGKNNEQFF.

This clonotype was picked up many times. The chain joins TRBV5-5 to TRBJ2-3; tentatively, D is TRBD2 (6 bases). CDR3 length equals 16 residues. V shed 5 bases and J shed 0 bases, with 16 bases lying between them. Per germline, CDR1 SGHKS and CDR2 YYEKEE (reference sequence). The CDR3 spells CASSTLSGASTDTQYF. The CDR3 bases are TGTGCCAGCAGTACCCTTTCGGGAGCCAGCACAGATACGCAGTATTTT.